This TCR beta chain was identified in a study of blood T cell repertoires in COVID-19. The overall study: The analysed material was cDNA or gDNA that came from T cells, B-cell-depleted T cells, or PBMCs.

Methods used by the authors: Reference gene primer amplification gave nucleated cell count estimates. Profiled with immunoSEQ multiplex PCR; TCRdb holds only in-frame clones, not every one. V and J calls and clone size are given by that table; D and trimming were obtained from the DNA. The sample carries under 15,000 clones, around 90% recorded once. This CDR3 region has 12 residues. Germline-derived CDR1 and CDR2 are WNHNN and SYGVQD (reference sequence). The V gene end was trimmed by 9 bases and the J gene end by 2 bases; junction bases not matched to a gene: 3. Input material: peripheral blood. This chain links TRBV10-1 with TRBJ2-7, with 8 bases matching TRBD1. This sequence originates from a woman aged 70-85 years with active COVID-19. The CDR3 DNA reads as TGCGCCAGAGGGACAGGACCCTACGAGCAGTACTTC. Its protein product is CARGTGPYEQYF.